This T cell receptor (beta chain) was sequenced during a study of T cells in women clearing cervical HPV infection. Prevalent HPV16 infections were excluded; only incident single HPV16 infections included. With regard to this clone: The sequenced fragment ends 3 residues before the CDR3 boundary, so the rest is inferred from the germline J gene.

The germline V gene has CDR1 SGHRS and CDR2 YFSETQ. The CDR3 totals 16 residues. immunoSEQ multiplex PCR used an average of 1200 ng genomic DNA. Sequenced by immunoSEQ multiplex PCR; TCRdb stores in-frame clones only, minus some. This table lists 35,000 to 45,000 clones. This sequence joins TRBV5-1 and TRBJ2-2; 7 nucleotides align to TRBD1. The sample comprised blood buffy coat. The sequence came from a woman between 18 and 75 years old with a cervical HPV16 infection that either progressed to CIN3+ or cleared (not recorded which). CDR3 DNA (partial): TGCGCCAGCAGCTCTGGGACAGAAAGAACTAATGAAAAG. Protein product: CASSSGTERTNEK. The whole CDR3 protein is CASSSGTERTNEKLFF.